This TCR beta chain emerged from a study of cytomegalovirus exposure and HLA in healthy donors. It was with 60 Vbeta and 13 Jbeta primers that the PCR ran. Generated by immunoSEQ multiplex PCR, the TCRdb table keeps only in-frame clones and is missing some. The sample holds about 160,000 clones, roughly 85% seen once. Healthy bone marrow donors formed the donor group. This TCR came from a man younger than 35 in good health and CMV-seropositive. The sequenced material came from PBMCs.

The CDR3, as DNA: TGTGCCAGCAGCACAGGAAAGGGGGCATCCGAGCAGTACTTC. Translated, it gives CASSTGKGASEQYF. This rearrangement joins TRBV11-2 to TRBJ2-7; 7 bases align to TRBD1. The CDR3 has 14 residues. Per the germline V gene, CDR1 is SGHAT and CDR2 is FQNNGV. The trim removed 5 bases at V and 6 bases at J, leaving 10 bases unmatched.